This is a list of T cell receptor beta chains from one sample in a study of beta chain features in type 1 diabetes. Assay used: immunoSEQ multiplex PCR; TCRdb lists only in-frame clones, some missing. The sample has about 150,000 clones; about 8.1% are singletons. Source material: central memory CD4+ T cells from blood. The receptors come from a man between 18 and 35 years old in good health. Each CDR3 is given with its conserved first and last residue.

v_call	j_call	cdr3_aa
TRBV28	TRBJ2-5	CASTQGGQETQYF
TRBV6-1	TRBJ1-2	CASSPSGRASYTF
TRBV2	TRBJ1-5	CASSGETGVGQPQHF
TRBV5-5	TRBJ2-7	CASTRTFYEQYF
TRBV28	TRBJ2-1	CATPRQGFYNEQFF
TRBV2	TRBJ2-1	CASSPSGGANEQFF
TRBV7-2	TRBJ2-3	CASSLGFMGQGSDTQYF
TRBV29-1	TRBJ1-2	CSVEDRYSTTDGYGYTF
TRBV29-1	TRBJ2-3	CSADHTPGEPNTQYF
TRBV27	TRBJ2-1	CASTSRVDRGRNEQFF
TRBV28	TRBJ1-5	CASSFGGSNQPQHF
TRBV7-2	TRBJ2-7	CASSLVLSGQGKSYEQYF
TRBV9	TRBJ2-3	CASSRKRLAGGDTQYF
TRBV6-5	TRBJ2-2	CASKSQGVLGELFF
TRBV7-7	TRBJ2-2	CASSTGQNTGELFF
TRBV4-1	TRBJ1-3	CASSQETSLSSGNTIYF